The 8 T cell receptor beta chains below come from one sample, sequenced in a study of OX40 agonist ivuxolimab in advanced cancers. Receptor libraries were prepared by the immunoSEQ multiplex PCR assay. In its TCRdb copy, this immuneACCESS table keeps in-frame sequences only and misses some clones. Where compared with another copy, unresolved V genes explain less than half of these, and the others have no known cause. Present in this sample are about 70,000 clones, about 85% of which were seen just once. Less than 3% of the sample lies in the top ten. Specimen: CD4+ or CD8+ T cells sorted from blood, collected in a trial of the OX40 agonist ivuxolimab. These receptors came from an adult with an advanced solid tumor such as melanoma, head and neck, liver or kidney cancer.

The chain uses TRBV5-1 and TRBJ2-3, with TRBD2 identical over 10 bases. The CDR3 is made up of 16 amino acids. CDR1 and CDR2 (germline): SGHRS, YFSETQ. Trimming cost V 1 base and J 4 bases; bases outside gene matches: 6. CDR3 DNA: TGCGCCAGCAGCTTGTCGGGCCTAGCGGGAGCAGATACGCAGTATTTT. Its translation: CASSLSGLAGADTQYF.

This clone ranks as medium-sized. One end of the junction does not line up with germline, which may come from a read error. The genes are TRBV14 and TRBJ1-3; D perhaps matches TRBD1 (6 bases). The CDR3 is 13 amino acids. CDR1 and CDR2 from the germline V gene are SGHDN and FVKESK. The CDR3 DNA reads as TGTGCCAGCAGCCAAGATCTCCGGGGGCAGCCCTTCTTT. Its translation: CASSQDLRGQPFF.

The gene calls are TRBV5-4 and TRBJ2-7; D might be TRBD1 (5 bases). Trimming stripped 0 bases from V and 4 bases from J, with 14 bases between. Germline assignment: CDR1 SGHNT and CDR2 YYREEE (reference sequence). CDR3 length: 15 residues. For the CDR3, the DNA is TGTGCCAGCAGCTTGGGGACACCTTCAATGTACGAGCAGTACTTC. Translating it yields CASSLGTPSMYEQYF.

The rearrangement joins TRBV30 to TRBJ2-6, with unresolved D. The V end lost 2 bases, the J end lost 1 base, and 9 bases lay between the germline ends. CDR3 length equals 15 residues. Germline loops: CDR1 GTSNPN, CDR2 SVGIG (reference sequence). The CDR3 loop is CAWSLTSSGANVLTF. The DNA of the CDR3 is TGTGCCTGGAGTCTCACGAGTTCTGGGGCCAACGTCCTGACTTTC.

This clone was seen a single time. The V call is TRBV5-1, the J call TRBJ2-2; D perhaps matches TRBD2 (5 bases). Germline V gene sequence: CDR1 SGHRS, CDR2 YFSETQ. With 4 bases removed from V and 3 bases from J, the gap between germline ends came to 16 bases. The CDR3 is 16 residues long. The CDR3 DNA reads TGCGCCAGCAGCATAGCCTCGGGAAAGTACACCGGGGAGCTGTTTTTT. Protein product: CASSIASGKYTGELFF.

The CDR3 DNA sequence: TGCGCCAGCAGCCCGGGGGGACAAAGTGGGGCCAACGTCCTGACTTTC. This codes for CASSPGGQSGANVLTF. The chain uses TRBV5-1 and TRBJ2-6; D might be TRBD2 (7 bases). Deletions cut 4 bases from V and 3 bases from J, with 14 bases between. CDR1 and CDR2 (germline): SGHRS, YFSETQ. The CDR3 totals 16 residues.

This chain uses TRBV28 with TRBJ2-1; unclear D gene. CDR3 length equals 14 residues. Trimming took 2 bases from V and 6 from J, leaving 11 bases between them. CDR1 is MDHEN, CDR2 SYDVKM, per germline. The CDR3 bases are TGTGCCAGCAGTTTAATCTCCCGAACCAATGAGCAGTTCTTC. It codes for CASSLISRTNEQFF.

V usage is TRBV2 and J usage is TRBJ2-7; 7 positions match TRBD2. The trim removed 2 bases at V and 3 bases at J, leaving 4 bases unmatched. CDR1 is SNHLY and CDR2 is FYNNEI in the germline V gene. The CDR3 has 14 residues. The DNA of the CDR3 is TGTGCCAGCAGTGAAACGGGGGGAAACTACGAGCAGTACTTC. It is translated as CASSETGGNYEQYF. Supplemented by reference TRBV2 and TRBJ2-7, the full variable domain reads EPEVTQTPSHQVTQMGQEVILRCVPISNHLYFYWYRQILGQKVEFLVSFYNNEISEKSEIFDDQFSVERPDGSNFTLKIRSTKLEDSAMYFCASSETGGNYEQYFGPGTRLTVT.